Here is one TCR beta chain with its context. The CDR3 is 16 amino acids. Trimming removed 5 bases from V and 2 bases from J; junction bases left unmatched: 9. Germline values: CDR1 MRHNA, CDR2 SNTAGT. This sample is part of a study of blood T cell repertoires in COVID-19. Study as a whole: T cells, B-cell-depleted T cells, or PBMCs supplied cDNA or gDNA.

Under the authors' procedure: Estimation of nucleated cell counts relied on the amplification of reference gene primers. Sequencing used immunoSEQ multiplex PCR; TCRdb keeps in-frame clones, though not all of them. V and J calls and clone size follow that table, whereas D and trimming were derived from the DNA. The repertoire holds about 140,000 clones, with approximately 80% as singletons. The gene calls are TRBV6-4 and TRBJ2-1; the match to TRBD2 covers 7 bases. Sequenced input: PBMCs or T cells enriched from blood (not recorded which). The clonotype comes from a woman younger than 30 who had been exposed to COVID-19. The CDR3 loop reads CASSHDPGLTYNEQFF. As DNA, the CDR3 is TGTGCCAGCAGTCATGATCCGGGACTAACCTACAATGAGCAGTTCTTC.